The text below deals with one TCR beta chain. This sample was taken from a study of blood T cell repertoires in COVID-19. CDR1 and CDR2 (germline): MRHNA, SNTAGT. The CDR3 contains 14 residues. V dropped 10 bases and J dropped 7; count of bases not matched to a gene: 12. TCRdb's copy holds only in-frame clones and misses some; the assay was immunoSEQ multiplex PCR. The data show 350,000 to 450,000 clones, with roughly nine tenths seen just once and just over 0.85% held by the top ten. The V call is TRBV6-4, the J call TRBJ2-1; 8 nucleotides line up with TRBD2. The sequence derives from a woman aged 35 to 49 who had been exposed to COVID-19. Sequencing was carried out using PBMCs or T cells enriched from blood (not recorded which). The CDR3 DNA sequence: TGTGCCACGAAAGGTATGGCGGGAGGAAATGAGCAGTTCTTC. Protein sequence: CATKGMAGGNEQFF.